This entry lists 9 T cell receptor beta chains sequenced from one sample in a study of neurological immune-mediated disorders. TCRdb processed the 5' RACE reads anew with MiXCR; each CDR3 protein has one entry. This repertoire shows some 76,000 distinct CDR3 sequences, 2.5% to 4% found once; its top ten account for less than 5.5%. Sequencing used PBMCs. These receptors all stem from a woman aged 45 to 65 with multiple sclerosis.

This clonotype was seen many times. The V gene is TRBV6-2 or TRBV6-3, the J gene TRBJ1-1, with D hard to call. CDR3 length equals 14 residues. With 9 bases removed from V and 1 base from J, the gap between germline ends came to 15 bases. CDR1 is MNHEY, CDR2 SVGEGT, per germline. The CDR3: CASQTILGNTEAFF. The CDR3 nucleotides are TGTGCCAGTCAAACGATCCTGGGGAACACTGAAGCTTTCTTT.

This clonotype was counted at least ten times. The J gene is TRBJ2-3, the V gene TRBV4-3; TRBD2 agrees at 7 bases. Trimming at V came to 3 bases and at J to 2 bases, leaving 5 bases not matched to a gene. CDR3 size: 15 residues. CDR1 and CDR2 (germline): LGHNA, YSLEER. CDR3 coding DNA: TGCGCCAGCAGCCACCGACTAGCCCTCACAGATACGCAGTATTTT. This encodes CASSHRLALTDTQYF.

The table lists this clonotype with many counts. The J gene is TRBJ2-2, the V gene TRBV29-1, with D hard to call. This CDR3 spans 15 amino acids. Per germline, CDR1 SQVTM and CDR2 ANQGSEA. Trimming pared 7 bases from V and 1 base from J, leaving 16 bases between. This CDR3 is CSATRLNKNTGELFF. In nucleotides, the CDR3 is TGCAGCGCTACCCGGTTGAACAAGAACACCGGGGAGCTGTTTTTT.

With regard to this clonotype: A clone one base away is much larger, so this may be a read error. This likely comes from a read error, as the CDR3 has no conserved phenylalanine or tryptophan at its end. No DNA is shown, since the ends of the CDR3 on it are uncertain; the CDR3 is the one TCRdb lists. CDR3 region: CSATTGPEDYGYTC. The chain employs TRBV29-1 and TRBJ1-2; the table's D call, TRBD1, has no DNA check behind it. CDR1 is SQVTM, CDR2 ANQGSEA, per germline. The length of the CDR3 is 14 amino acids, counting both ends.

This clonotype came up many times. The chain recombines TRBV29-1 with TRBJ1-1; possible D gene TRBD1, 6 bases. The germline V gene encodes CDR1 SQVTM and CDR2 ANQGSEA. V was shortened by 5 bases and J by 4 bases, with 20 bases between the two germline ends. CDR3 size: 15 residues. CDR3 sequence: CSVLGAYSGGTEAFF. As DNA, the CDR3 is TGCAGCGTTCTGGGGGCCTATAGTGGTGGCACTGAAGCTTTCTTT.

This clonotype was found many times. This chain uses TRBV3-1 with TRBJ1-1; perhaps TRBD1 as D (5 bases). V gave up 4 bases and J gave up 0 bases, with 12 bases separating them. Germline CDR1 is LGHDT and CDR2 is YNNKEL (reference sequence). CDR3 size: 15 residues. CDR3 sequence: CASSPLTAMNTEAFF. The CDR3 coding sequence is TGTGCCAGCAGCCCGCTGACAGCTATGAACACTGAAGCTTTCTTT.

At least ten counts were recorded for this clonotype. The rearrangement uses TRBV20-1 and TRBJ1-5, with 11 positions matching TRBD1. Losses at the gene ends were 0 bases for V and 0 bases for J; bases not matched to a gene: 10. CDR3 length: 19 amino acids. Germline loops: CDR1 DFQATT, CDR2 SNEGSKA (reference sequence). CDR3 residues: CSARDAGGQGVNSNQPQHF. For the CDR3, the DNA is TGCAGTGCTAGAGATGCTGGGGGACAGGGGGTTAATAGCAATCAGCCCCAGCATTTT.

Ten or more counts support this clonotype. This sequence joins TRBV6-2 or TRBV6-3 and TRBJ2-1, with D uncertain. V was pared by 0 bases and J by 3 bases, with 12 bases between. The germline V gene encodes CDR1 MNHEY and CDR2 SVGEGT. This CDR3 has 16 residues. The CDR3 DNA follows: TGTGCCAGCAGTTACTCGGGGTTGAACAGCTACAATGAGCAGTTCTTC. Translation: CASSYSGLNSYNEQFF.

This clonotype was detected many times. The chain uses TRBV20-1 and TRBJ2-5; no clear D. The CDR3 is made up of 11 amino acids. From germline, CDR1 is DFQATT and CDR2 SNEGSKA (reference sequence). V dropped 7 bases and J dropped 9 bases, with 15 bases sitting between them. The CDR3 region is CSVRTVSSQYF. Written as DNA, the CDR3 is TGCAGTGTGCGGACCGTTTCTTCCCAGTACTTC.